The T cell receptor beta chain under discussion was sequenced for a study of blood T cell repertoires in COVID-19. For the study at large: The United States, Italy and Spain provided the acute and convalescent COVID-19 samples. PBMCs, B-cell-depleted T cells, or T cells were the source of the cDNA or gDNA that made up the material.

Authors' processing steps: Reference gene primer amplification gave estimated nucleated cell counts. Only in-frame clones appear in the TCRdb table, and some are missing; sequencing was by immunoSEQ multiplex PCR. For V, J and clone size, that table is used; D and trimming come from the DNA. This table holds 200,000 or so clones, 84% found once. Germline V gene lookup returns CDR1 SNHLY and CDR2 FYNNEI. V lost 6 bases to trimming and J lost 1 base, with 10 bases between them. The CDR3 sequence is 14 residues long. The chain couples TRBV2 to TRBJ1-5, with D hard to call. The sample consisted of peripheral blood. This receptor was obtained from a man aged 35 to 55 who had recovered from COVID-19. CDR3 protein: CASRVGLSNQPQHF. The CDR3 DNA reads as TGTGCCAGCAGGGTTGGACTGAGCAATCAGCCCCAGCATTTT.